Listed below are T cell receptor beta chains from one sample, sequenced in a study of sequential checkpoint blockade in melanoma. Profiling relied on immunoSEQ multiplex PCR, and the TCRdb table lists in-frame clones only, not all of them. The sample carries approximately 40,000 clones, around 86% recorded once. The sample consisted of CD8+ T cells sorted from blood (inferred from file names), taken from a patient given nivolumab and ipilimumab in sequence. The receptors stem from a human donor with melanoma. The CDR3 runs from the conserved cysteine through the conserved F or W. The D gene is left open where the match is weak. The listing skips clone size in some rows; elsewhere it reads once, few, many or a size class.

D: NA
J: TRBJ2-1
V: TRBV7-8
size: NA
DNA: TGTGCCAGCAGCAATAGCGGAAGCTCCTACAATGAGCAGTTCTTC
CDR3: CASSNSGSSYNEQFF

D: NA
J: TRBJ2-2
V: TRBV2
size: NA
DNA: TGTGCCAGCAGTGAAGTGGGGGGACCCGGGGAGCTGTTTTTT
CDR3: CASSEVGGPGELFF

D: TRBD1
J: TRBJ2-1
V: TRBV29-1
size: NA
DNA: TGCAGCAGTGAGGACAGGGCCTACAATGAGCAGTTCTTC
CDR3: CSSEDRAYNEQFF

D: NA
J: TRBJ2-1
V: TRBV27
size: once
DNA: TGTGCCAGCAGTTTACCCGGGACCTACAATGAGCAGTTCTTC
CDR3: CASSLPGTYNEQFF

D: NA
J: TRBJ2-3
V: TRBV10-1
size: NA
DNA: TGCGCCAGCAGTGACAGTAGCACAGATACGCAGTATTTT
CDR3: CASSDSSTDTQYF

D: NA
J: TRBJ2-1
V: TRBV7-2
size: NA
DNA: TGTGCCAGCAGTCTCTCTGCAGATGAGCAGTTCTTC
CDR3: CASSLSADEQFF

D: NA
J: TRBJ1-2
V: TRBV4-1
size: NA
DNA: TGCGCCAGCAGCCAAGCTTTCGGTGGCTACACCTTC
CDR3: CASSQAFGGYTF

D: TRBD2
J: TRBJ2-1
V: TRBV4-1
size: NA
DNA: TGCGCCAGCAGCCCACTCCCCGGGACTACCTACAATGAGCAGTTCTTC
CDR3: CASSPLPGTTYNEQFF

D: TRBD2
J: TRBJ2-1
V: TRBV7-3
size: NA
DNA: TGTGCCAGCAGCCCGAACGGAGCGGGAGGCACCGAGCAGTTCTTC
CDR3: CASSPNGAGGTEQFF

D: NA
J: TRBJ2-1
V: TRBV5-1
size: NA
DNA: TGCGCCAGCAGCTTCATTACAGGCTTCACCTCCTACAATGAGCAGTTCTTC
CDR3: CASSFITGFTSYNEQFF

D: TRBD1
J: TRBJ1-2
V: TRBV2
size: NA
DNA: TGTGCCAGCAGTACTGACAGGGGTTATAGGCATGGCTACACCTTC
CDR3: CASSTDRGYRHGYTF

D: NA
J: TRBJ2-7
V: TRBV27
size: NA
DNA: TGTGCCAGCAGGATGAACTCATTCCCGGGACAAGAGCAGTACTTC
CDR3: CASRMNSFPGQEQYF

D: TRBD2
J: TRBJ2-3
V: TRBV7-9
size: NA
DNA: TGTGCCAGCAGCTTAGCGGGACTAGCGGACAGCACAGATACGCAGTATTTT
CDR3: CASSLAGLADSTDTQYF

D: TRBD1
J: TRBJ1-1
V: TRBV19
size: NA
DNA: TGTGCCAGTAGCACCGGGACAGGGAACACTGAAGCTTTCTTT
CDR3: CASSTGTGNTEAFF

D: NA
J: TRBJ1-2
V: TRBV28
size: NA
DNA: TGTGCCAGCAGTTTTCCAGGGAACTATGGCTACACCTTC
CDR3: CASSFPGNYGYTF

D: NA
J: TRBJ1-2
V: TRBV6-5
size: NA
DNA: TGTGCCAGCAGTCTCTATAGGGGCTTCGGCTACACCTTC
CDR3: CASSLYRGFGYTF

D: NA
J: TRBJ1-5
V: TRBV5-6
size: NA
DNA: TGTGCCAGCAGCCCTCGGGCAGGGAGCAATCAGCCCCAGCATTTT
CDR3: CASSPRAGSNQPQHF

D: NA
J: TRBJ2-3
V: TRBV9
size: NA
DNA: TGTGCCAGCAGCGTAGAGCAGGGTTTTTTCCTAGATACGCAGTATTTT
CDR3: CASSVEQGFFLDTQYF

D: TRBD2
J: TRBJ2-2
V: TRBV15
size: NA
DNA: TGTGCCACCAGCGCTACTAGCGGGAGTCGGACCGGGGAGCTGTTTTTT
CDR3: CATSATSGSRTGELFF

D: TRBD1
J: TRBJ1-5
V: TRBV27
size: NA
DNA: TGTGCCAGCAGTTCCCGACAGGGACTGCGGCCCCAGCATTTT
CDR3: CASSSRQGLRPQHF

D: NA
J: TRBJ2-2
V: TRBV5-1
size: NA
DNA: TGCGCCAGCAGCCCCTATTCCGGGGAGCTGTTTTTT
CDR3: CASSPYSGELFF

D: TRBD2
J: TRBJ2-3
V: TRBV6-1
size: NA
DNA: TGTGCCAGCAGTGAAAATCCGGGAGGTCCAGATACGCAGTATTTT
CDR3: CASSENPGGPDTQYF

D: NA
J: TRBJ2-2
V: TRBV29-1
size: NA
DNA: TGCAGCGTCGAGGCAGGGCTTACCGGGGAGCTGTTTTTT
CDR3: CSVEAGLTGELFF

D: NA
J: TRBJ2-1
V: TRBV9
size: once
DNA: TGTGCCAGCAGCCCCGGACAGACCTACAATGAGCAGTTCTTC
CDR3: CASSPGQTYNEQFF

D: TRBD2
J: TRBJ2-1
V: TRBV5-4
size: NA
DNA: TGTGCCAGCAGCCCGACTAGCGGGAGTGGTTATGAGCAGTTCTTC
CDR3: CASSPTSGSGYEQFF

D: NA
J: TRBJ2-3
V: TRBV7-3
size: NA
DNA: TGTGCCAGCAGCTTAACACCCGGGAGTTTGGCAGATACGCAGTATTTT
CDR3: CASSLTPGSLADTQYF